This record concerns one T cell receptor (beta chain) sequence. Measured with immunoSEQ multiplex PCR; TCRdb has only the in-frame clones, and not every one. The data contain 110,000 or so clones, 90% of them singletons. The entry originates in a study of control samples from healthy donors and cancer patients. The sequence came from a human donor in good health. The donor label of this sample is uncertain. Material: blood.

DNA of the CDR3: TGTGCCAGCAGGCCGGACCCAAATGAGCAGTTCTTC. This sequence encodes CASRPDPNEQFF. This sequence joins TRBV2 and TRBJ2-1; no definite D call. The germline CDR1 and CDR2 sequences are SNHLY and FYNNEI. The CDR3 consists of 12 residues. The germline V and J ends were trimmed by 6 bases and 7 bases, with 10 bases remaining between them. The full variable domain, in which reference TRBV2 and TRBJ2-1 provide the parts outside the CDR3, is EPEVTQTPSHQVTQMGQEVILRCVPISNHLYFYWYRQILGQKVEFLVSFYNNEISEKSEIFDDQFSVERPDGSNFTLKIRSTKLEDSAMYFCASRPDPNEQFFGPGTRLTVL.